Listed below are T cell receptor beta chains from one sample, sequenced in a study of shared clonotypes between healthy human individuals. Repertoires were generated with immunoSEQ multiplex PCR, while TCRdb's copy carries only in-frame clones and drops some. The sample consists of roughly 480,000 clones, about 80% of them appearing once. The sequenced sample was PBMCs. These receptors all come from a woman in her thirties or forties in good health. Some clones in this sample may be carry-over from other donors' samples. Both conserved end residues are part of each CDR3. The D gene is left open where the match is weak. The listing skips clone size in some rows; elsewhere it reads once, few, many or a size class.

D: NA; J: TRBJ2-7; size: NA; length: 15; V: TRBV7-9; DNA: TGTGCCAGCAGCAGAGACGGGACATCGTCTAACGAGCAGTACTTC; CDR3: CASSRDGTSSNEQYF
D: NA; J: TRBJ2-7; size: NA; length: 14; V: TRBV6-1; DNA: TGTGCCAGCAGGGATAGCGCTACTACGGGGGAGCAGTACTTC; CDR3: CASRDSATTGEQYF
D: NA; J: TRBJ1-1; size: NA; length: 15; V: TRBV30; DNA: TGTGCCGGGGGGCCTGGGGCGTGGGGAAACACTGAAGCTTTCTTT; CDR3: CAGGPGAWGNTEAFF
D: NA; J: TRBJ2-2; size: NA; length: 15; V: TRBV11-2; DNA: TGTGCCAGCAGCTCTACTCTACGGGGCACCGGGGAGCTGTTTTTT; CDR3: CASSSTLRGTGELFF
D: NA; J: TRBJ2-7; size: NA; length: 12; V: TRBV7-2; DNA: TGTGCCAGCAGCCTCTACTCCCTCGAGCAGTACTTC; CDR3: CASSLYSLEQYF
D: NA; J: TRBJ1-3; size: once; length: 14; V: TRBV10-3; DNA: TGTGCCATCACGGCTACCCAAACTGGAAACACCATATATTTT; CDR3: CAITATQTGNTIYF
D: NA; J: TRBJ2-2; size: NA; length: 15; V: TRBV19; DNA: TGTGCCAGTAGGGTACCGGGACTCCCTCACGGGGAGCTGTTTTTT; CDR3: CASRVPGLPHGELFF
D: TRBD1; J: TRBJ2-6; size: NA; length: 16; V: TRBV29-1; DNA: TGCAGCGTCCCGGGACAGGGGGCCCCTGGGGCCAACGTCCTGACTTTC; CDR3: CSVPGQGAPGANVLTF
D: TRBD1; J: TRBJ2-3; size: few; length: 16; V: TRBV15; DNA: TGTGCCACCAGCAGAGGGCGGGGACAGGGTGCAGATACGCAGTATTTT; CDR3: CATSRGRGQGADTQYF
D: TRBD2; J: TRBJ2-5; size: NA; length: 14; V: TRBV9; DNA: TGTGCCAGCAGCGTTGGGGGACTAGGAGAGACCCAGTACTTC; CDR3: CASSVGGLGETQYF
D: NA; J: TRBJ2-5; size: NA; length: 15; V: TRBV18; DNA: TGTGCCAGCTCTTCGCGGGATGGGAGTCAAGAGACCCAGTACTTC; CDR3: CASSSRDGSQETQYF
D: TRBD2; J: TRBJ2-1; size: once; length: 17; V: TRBV9; DNA: TGTGCCAGCAGCGATTCCCGTAGCGGGAGGGCCAGAGATGAGCAGTTCTTC; CDR3: CASSDSRSGRARDEQFF
D: NA; J: TRBJ2-1; size: NA; length: 15; V: TRBV15; DNA: TGTGCCACCAGCAGAGATAGTGGGGCCTACAATGAGCAGTTCTTC; CDR3: CATSRDSGAYNEQFF
D: NA; J: TRBJ1-1; size: NA; length: 15; V: TRBV27; DNA: TGTGCCAGCAGTTTAGGCGTCTCACCGAACACTGAAGCTTTCTTT; CDR3: CASSLGVSPNTEAFF
D: NA; J: TRBJ2-2; size: NA; length: 16; V: TRBV7-3; DNA: TGTGCCAGCAGCCCACGTCCACTCGCGAACACCGGGGAGCTGTTTTTT; CDR3: CASSPRPLANTGELFF
D: TRBD1; J: TRBJ2-3; size: NA; length: 16; V: TRBV5-1; DNA: TGCGCCAGCAGCTTGGTTGGGACAGGGTACACAGATACGCAGTATTTT; CDR3: CASSLVGTGYTDTQYF
D: NA; J: TRBJ1-2; size: NA; length: 14; V: TRBV11-1; DNA: TGTGCCAGCAGCTTGGGAAGGGTTAACTATGGCTACACCTTC; CDR3: CASSLGRVNYGYTF